The clone carrying this TCR beta chain was picked up a small number of times. What it recognizes is unknown. This record belongs to a study of cytomegalovirus exposure and HLA in healthy donors. PCR employed 60 Vbeta and 13 Jbeta primers. Sequenced by immunoSEQ multiplex PCR; TCRdb stores in-frame clones only, minus some. This sample has about 180,000 clones, with 76% found just once. Study-wide results and limits: Equally common other TCR beta chains were less clonally expanded than HLA-associated ones, a later analysis found.

The source of this sequence is a woman in her 30s in good health and CMV-seropositive. The sample was PBMCs.

CDR3 nucleotides: TGTGCCGTTACAGGAACTAATGAAAAACTGTTTTTT. This codes for CAVTGTNEKLFF. The V gene is TRBV30, the J gene TRBJ1-4; perhaps TRBD1 as D (5 bases). The CDR3 sequence is 12 residues long. Germline CDR1 GTSNPN, CDR2 SVGIG (reference sequence). Trimming pared 8 bases from V and 1 base from J, leaving 8 bases between.